The clone carrying this T cell receptor (beta chain) was recorded at least ten times. Antigen: not known. The entry originates in a study of T cell repertoires in cytomegalovirus infection. Across the whole study: It can be stated that public TCR beta signatures indicated CMV infection as well as a matching HLA type.

Trimming at V came to 5 bases and at J to 5 bases, leaving 9 bases not matched to a gene. CDR1 is SEHNR, CDR2 FQNEAQ, per germline (reference sequence). This CDR3 spans 15 amino acids. Study-wide results and limits: Cumulative public TCR beta family frequency identified CMV carriers with the relevant HLA. The study found HLA-C-restricted CMV-specific TCR beta clonotypes dominating the ex vivo response.

Via MiXCR, TCRdb re-called the reads, giving one row per CDR3 protein. The sample includes some 300,000 distinct CDR3 sequences, 15% to 20% seen only once; the top ten take about 11%. Sequences were obtained from PBMCs. The chain carries TRBV7-9 and TRBJ1-2; TRBD1 aligns across 9 bases. The receptor's source is a human donor in good health (CMV status not recorded). Some clones in this sample may be carry-over from other donors' samples. The CDR3 sequence is CASSADRDRDYGYTF. The CDR3 coding sequence is TGTGCCAGCAGCGCGGACCGGGACAGGGATTATGGCTACACCTTC.